The source of this T cell receptor (beta chain) is a study of vaccination and CD4 T cells after COVID-19. Turning to the study itself: With a range of 35 to 161, the median interval from diagnosis to drawing post-COVID samples was about 100 days.

The treatment is: approximately 11-day PBMC culture with coronavirus spike peptide pools or control peptides (ViraFEST assay). This CDR3 has 14 residues. Trimming removed 2 bases from V and 6 bases from J; junction bases left unmatched: 5. Germline values: CDR1 MNHEY, CDR2 SVGAGI. The Oncomine TCR Beta short-read assay was applied to DNA of cultured CD4+ T cells. MiXCR, run by TCRdb on the PCR reads, gives a single entry per CDR3 protein. The sample shows 13,000 or so distinct CDR3 sequences, roughly two fifths of them seen only once. Points on this clonotype: The antigen is undetermined.

This chain links TRBV6-5 with TRBJ2-5; 8 positions agree with TRBD1. The clonotype originates from a human donor who had recovered from COVID-19. The material sequenced was CD4+ T cells from blood, cultured in vitro. The CDR3 spells CASSYAGQGKTQYF. CDR3 in DNA: TGTGCCAGCAGTTACGCCGGACAGGGAAAGACCCAGTACTTC.